This T cell receptor (beta chain) emerged from a study of beta chain features in type 1 diabetes. At the level of the study: The patient and healthy donor groups were comparable for age, gender and cell yields.

TCRB transcripts that were expressed got sequenced, as all of the isolated RNA had been reverse transcribed. The data were produced by immunoSEQ multiplex PCR, yet TCRdb's version contains in-frame clones alone and is incomplete. The sample has about 130,000 clones; about 9.2% are singletons. The CDR3 is made up of 15 amino acids. V was pared by 5 bases and J by 0 bases, with 3 bases of the junction left unmatched. The germline gives CDR1 LNHDA, CDR2 SQIVND (reference sequence). Study-wide results and limits: PCR might favor shorter templates, equally in patients and controls.

This clone was seen a few times. The antigen is not known. This clonotype was obtained from a man younger than 35 in good health. Sequencing was done on a sample of central memory CD4+ T cells from blood. This chain joins TRBV19 and TRBJ2-2, with 7 bases that match TRBD1. CDR3 loop: CASSLGQSNTGELFF. In nucleotides, the CDR3 is TGTGCCAGTAGTTTGGGACAGTCGAACACCGGGGAGCTGTTTTTT.